This T cell receptor (beta chain) was sequenced for a study of cytomegalovirus exposure and HLA in healthy donors. The overall study: Earlier sequencing of 150 million to 200 million T cells yielded around 120 million unique TCR beta sequences. Study outcomes and limitations: Follow-up analysis later connected one missense variant in DCLRE1C with trimming of TCR beta V- and J-genes. TCR beta chains numbering some 150 were designated cytomegalovirus-associated. In an earlier analysis, most TCR beta V segments were productive about 87% or about 30% of the time.

V lost 2 bases and J 5 bases, leaving 13 bases between the germline ends. The germline gives CDR1 SGHRS, CDR2 YFSETQ. This CDR3 spans 14 amino acids. Regarding this clone: Antigen specificity is unknown.

PCR was performed using 60 Vbeta and 13 Jbeta primers. Produced via immunoSEQ multiplex PCR; TCRdb's table is partial and in-frame only. The sample consists of more than 100,000 clones, approximately 75% of them appearing once. The gene calls are TRBV5-1 and TRBJ1-2; possibly TRBD1 for D (6 bases). The TCR originated in a man aged 50-59 years in good health and CMV-seropositive. The material sequenced was PBMCs. Here the CDR3 reads CASSLTTGLYGYTF. The CDR3 nucleotides read TGCGCCAGCAGCTTAACCACAGGGTTATATGGCTACACCTTC.